The 29 T cell receptor beta chains listed next were all sequenced from one sample in a study of cytomegalovirus exposure and HLA in healthy donors. The study ran its PCR with 60 Vbeta and 13 Jbeta primers. Produced via immunoSEQ multiplex PCR; TCRdb's table is partial and in-frame only. Of 100,000 to 150,000 clones in the sample, approximately 80% are singletons; the top ten hold 0.6% to 0.7%. The sequenced material came from PBMCs. These receptor sequences come from a man aged 18 to 29 in good health and CMV-seronegative.

This clone was seen once. This sequence joins TRBV18 and TRBJ1-6, with D hard to call. V gave up 2 bases and J gave up 3 bases, with 5 bases separating them. The V gene's germline CDR1 is KGHSH and CDR2 LQKENI. The CDR3 consists of 14 residues. The CDR3 is CASSPGSYNSPLHF. In DNA, the CDR3 is TGTGCCAGCTCACCAGGCAGCTATAATTCACCCCTCCACTTT.

The chain uses TRBV7-2 and TRBJ2-7; D not resolved. CDR3 length equals 12 residues. Trimming shortened V by 5 bases and J by 2 bases, and 7 bases separated the two germline ends. Germline V CDR1 and CDR2: SGHTA, FQGNSA. CDR3 region: CASSLDTYEQYF. The CDR3 DNA is TGTGCCAGCAGCCTCGACACCTACGAGCAGTACTTC. The whole variable domain, filled in from reference TRBV7-2 and TRBJ2-7, reads GAGVSQSPSNKVTEKGKDVELRCDPISGHTALYWYRQSLGQGLEFLIYFQGNSAPDKSGLPSDRFSAERTGGSVSTLTIQRTQQEDSAVYLCASSLDTYEQYFGPGTRLTVT.

V and J are TRBV12-5 and TRBJ2-7, with TRBD1 matching 7 bases. V lost 1 base, J lost 0 bases, and 6 bases stayed unmatched. CDR1 LGHNT and CDR2 FRNRAP come from the germline V gene. The CDR3 contains 16 residues. CDR3 sequence reads: CASGLGGQVPSYEQYF. CDR3 in DNA: TGTGCTAGTGGTTTGGGAGGACAGGTCCCCTCCTACGAGCAGTACTTC.

This clone was seen a single time. V is TRBV9 and J is TRBJ2-2, with D hard to call. Trimming took off 0 bases at V and 7 bases at J, with 7 bases between the two ends. This CDR3 contains 13 residues. Germline CDR1 is SGDLS and CDR2 is YYNGEE. The CDR3 DNA is TGTGCCAGCAGCGTAGGCGAGTTCGGGGAGCTGTTTTTT. It translates to CASSVGEFGELFF.

Only a few counts were recorded for this clone. The chain links TRBV5-6 to TRBJ2-7; TRBD1 matches 8 bases. The V gene end was trimmed by 1 base and the J gene end by 1 base; junction bases not matched to a gene: 4. Germline values: CDR1 SGHDT, CDR2 YYEEEE. The CDR3 has 15 amino acids. CDR3 in DNA: TGTGCCAGCAGCTTGTTGGGGACAGGATCCTACGAGCAGTACTTC. It yields the protein CASSLLGTGSYEQYF.

V gene TRBV27 combines with J gene TRBJ2-7; D uncertain. V lost 6 bases to trimming and J lost 2 bases, with 20 bases between them. The CDR3 is 16 residues long. Germline lookup yields CDR1 MNHEY and CDR2 SMNVEV (reference sequence). CDR3 sequence reads: CASSPNPKYLPYEQYF. CDR3 DNA sequence: TGTGCCAGCAGCCCGAACCCCAAGTATCTACCCTACGAGCAGTACTTC.

The V and J genes are TRBV30 and TRBJ2-6; 7 bases align to TRBD1. Germline CDR1 and CDR2: GTSNPN and SVGIG (reference sequence). Unmatched junction bases numbered 10, after V lost 0 bases and J lost 2 bases. CDR3 size: 18 residues. CDR3 nucleotides: TGTGCCTGGAGTGTAAGAGAGGGGGCGGCAGCTGGGGCCAACGTCCTGACTTTC. Its translation: CAWSVREGAAAGANVLTF.

This chain connects TRBV2 to TRBJ2-7, with D perhaps matching TRBD1 (5 bases). V was clipped by 5 bases and J by 1 base, with 12 bases between them. Germline loops: CDR1 SNHLY, CDR2 FYNNEI. This CDR3 has 14 residues. CDR3 nucleotides: TGTGCCAGCAGTTTCAAGACAGAATCCTACGAGCAGTACTTC. Translated: CASSFKTESYEQYF.

The V and J genes are TRBV19 and TRBJ2-3; 8 nucleotides match TRBD2. From germline, CDR1 is LNHDA and CDR2 SQIVND (reference sequence). The CDR3 extends over 13 amino acids. CDR3 sequence (DNA): TGTGCTTTAGCGGGACCTTTCACAGATACGCAGTATTTT. Its translation: CALAGPFTDTQYF.

The chain couples TRBV10-1 to TRBJ2-7; D is perhaps TRBD1 (6 bases). Germline V gene data show CDR1 as WNHNN and CDR2 as SYGVQD (reference sequence). CDR3 length: 13 amino acids. Trimming removed 6 bases from V and 2 bases from J, with 11 bases in between. The CDR3 region is CASSQGHAYEQYF. The CDR3 coding sequence is TGCGCCAGCAGCCAGGGACATGCCTACGAGCAGTACTTC.

The rearrangement links TRBV15 to TRBJ2-1; D gene uncertain. The CDR3 spans 13 residues. V shed 2 bases and J shed 12 bases, with 14 bases lying between them. Germline CDR1 reads LNHNV; CDR2 reads YYDKDF (reference sequence). The CDR3, as DNA: TGTGCCACCAGCAGACCCGTTGGCCCAGGGCAGTTCTTC. Translation: CATSRPVGPGQFF.

This CDR3 reads CASSTDRAGRNTIYF. The CDR3 DNA reads TGTGCCAGCAGCACTGATAGGGCAGGGAGAAACACCATATATTTT. The chain couples TRBV7-2 to TRBJ1-3; D is possibly TRBD1 (5 bases). The germline V and J ends were trimmed by 5 bases and 5 bases, with 16 bases remaining between them. The CDR3 is 15 residues long. In germline, CDR1 is SGHTA, CDR2 FQGNSA.

In nucleotides, the CDR3 is TGTGCCAGCAGCGCGGGAAGCGGACAGATTAAAGAGACCCAGTACTTC. Amino acid sequence: CASSAGSGQIKETQYF. This rearrangement joins TRBV9 to TRBJ2-5, with D possibly matching TRBD1 (6 bases). Germline loops: CDR1 SGDLS, CDR2 YYNGEE. The CDR3 spans 16 residues. Trimming took 3 bases from V and 3 from J, leaving 18 bases between them.

V and J are TRBV6-5 and TRBJ1-6, with D hard to call. Germline V gene data show CDR1 as MNHEY and CDR2 as SVGAGI. CDR3 length equals 15 residues. Trimming removed 2 bases from V and 7 bases from J, with 12 bases in between. Written as DNA, the CDR3 is TGTGCCAGCAGTTACCGGGGTGTGGGGAATTCACCCCTCCACTTT. It encodes CASSYRGVGNSPLHF.

This sequence joins TRBV2 and TRBJ1-6; possible D gene TRBD1, 6 bases. The V end lost 6 bases, the J end lost 9 bases, and 18 bases lay between the germline ends. This CDR3 contains 15 residues. In germline, CDR1 is SNHLY, CDR2 FYNNEI. As DNA, the CDR3 is TGTGCCAGCAGATTGGTCGTACAGGGCGCTTCACCCCTCCACTTT. It encodes CASRLVVQGASPLHF.

This clone appeared a single time. The rearrangement links TRBV30 to TRBJ2-5, with 7 bases matching TRBD1. TRBJ2-7 matches the DNA end more closely, so the J call is doubtful. From germline, CDR1 is GTSNPN and CDR2 SVGIG (reference sequence). This CDR3 spans 13 amino acids. The CDR3 DNA follows: TGTGCCTGGCGCCCAGGGGGCTCCTACGAGCAGTACTTC. It specifies CAWRPGGSYEQYF.

This clone occurred once. The CDR3 sequence: CASSPDLQGKPQHF. The CDR3 bases are TGTGCCAGCAGTCCCGATCTCCAGGGGAAGCCCCAGCATTTT. The J gene is TRBJ1-5, the V gene TRBV28; D might be TRBD1 (6 bases). V lost 5 bases, J lost 8 bases, and 16 bases lay in between. CDR3 length: 14 amino acids. Germline values: CDR1 MDHEN, CDR2 SYDVKM.

J is TRBJ1-5 and V is TRBV19, with no clear D. This CDR3 is 15 amino acids long. CDR1 is LNHDA and CDR2 is SQIVND in the germline V gene (reference sequence). Trimming pared 3 bases from V and 0 bases from J, leaving 9 bases between. The CDR3 bases are TGTGCCAGTAGTATTGGTCAGAATAGCAATCAGCCCCAGCATTTT. It is translated as CASSIGQNSNQPQHF.

The chain recombines TRBV5-1 with TRBJ1-2; a possible D gene is TRBD1 (5 bases). Germline CDR1 and CDR2: SGHRS and YFSETQ. The CDR3 extends over 15 amino acids. V shed 0 bases and J shed 4 bases, with 13 bases lying between them. The CDR3 bases are TGCGCCAGCAGCTTGGCCGAGCAGGGAGGCTATGGCTACACCTTC. The encoded protein is CASSLAEQGGYGYTF.

This sequence joins TRBV6-5 and TRBJ1-2, with D maybe TRBD1 (6 bases). Germline V gene sequence: CDR1 MNHEY, CDR2 SVGAGI. This CDR3 is 13 amino acids long. The V end lost 6 bases, the J end lost 8 bases, and 16 bases lay between the germline ends. DNA of the CDR3: TGTGCCAGCAGCATTCTTGAGGGGGGGGGCTACACCTTC. Amino acids: CASSILEGGGYTF.

This clone was observed a handful of times. This chain connects TRBV4-3 to TRBJ1-4; maybe TRBD1 (5 bases). Germline lookup yields CDR1 LGHNA and CDR2 YSLEER. V lost 0 bases, J lost 8 bases, and 7 bases lay in between. The CDR3 length is 13 residues. The CDR3 loop reads CASSQDRGEKLFF. In nucleotides, the CDR3 is TGCGCCAGCAGCCAAGATCGGGGGGAAAAACTGTTTTTT.

This chain uses TRBV13 with TRBJ1-5; D remains unclear. This CDR3 contains 13 residues. The ends were cut back, 2 bases at V and 4 bases at J, with 6 bases in the middle. The V gene's germline CDR1 is PRHDT and CDR2 FYEKMQ (reference sequence). DNA for the CDR3: TGTGCCAGCAGCTTATCCGGTAATCAGCCCCAGCATTTT. Protein: CASSLSGNQPQHF. Full variable domain (rest looked up from reference TRBV13 and TRBJ1-5): AAGVIQSPRHLIKEKRETATLKCYPIPRHDTVYWYQQGPGQDPQFLISFYEKMQSDKGSIPDRFSAQQFSDYHSELNMSSLELGDSALYFCASSLSGNQPQHFGDGTRLSIL.

The V and J genes are TRBV7-9 and TRBJ2-3, with D perhaps matching TRBD2 (5 bases). V lost 6 bases and J 10 bases, leaving 11 bases between the germline ends. The germline V gene encodes CDR1 SEHNR and CDR2 FQNEAQ (reference sequence). The CDR3 length is 11 residues. CDR3 sequence (DNA): TGTGCCAGCAGACCCCTGGAGGCGCAGTATTTT. Translating it yields CASRPLEAQYF.

This sequence joins TRBV29-1 and TRBJ1-2, with TRBD1 matching over 8 bases. The CDR3 totals 11 residues. The J segment lost 6 bases and the V segment lost 5 bases, leaving 2 bases of the junction unmatched. Germline V gene sequence: CDR1 SQVTM, CDR2 ANQGSEA. CDR3 loop: CSVLDRDGYTF. The CDR3 nucleotides are TGCAGCGTTCTGGACAGGGATGGCTACACCTTC.

The chain carries TRBV13 and TRBJ2-1, with TRBD2 matching 9 bases. This CDR3 is 16 amino acids long. The germline V gene has CDR1 PRHDT and CDR2 FYEKMQ (reference sequence). V shed 4 bases, J shed 8 bases, and the junction held 12 bases outside the gene matches. The DNA of the CDR3 is TGTGCCAGCAGCTCTCCCACAGCGGGGGGCCGCGATGAGCAGTTCTTC. The encoded protein is CASSSPTAGGRDEQFF. The full variable domain, completed using reference TRBV13 and TRBJ2-1, is AAGVIQSPRHLIKEKRETATLKCYPIPRHDTVYWYQQGPGQDPQFLISFYEKMQSDKGSIPDRFSAQQFSDYHSELNMSSLELGDSALYFCASSSPTAGGRDEQFFGPGTRLTVL.

V usage is TRBV25-1 and J usage is TRBJ2-7; 8 bases match TRBD1. The junction had 5 bases not matched to a gene; V was cut back by 4 bases and J by 3 bases. Germline CDR1 MGHDK, CDR2 SYGVNS. CDR3 length: 14 amino acids. Written as DNA, the CDR3 is TGTGCCAGCAGTGGATCCGGGACAGGCTACGAGCAGTACTTC. Residues: CASSGSGTGYEQYF.

This clone is a singleton in its sample. The chain employs TRBV5-1 and TRBJ1-1; the match to TRBD1 covers 9 bases. CDR1 is SGHRS and CDR2 is YFSETQ in the germline V gene. V dropped 4 bases and J dropped 7; count of bases not matched to a gene: 14. This CDR3 is 16 amino acids long. The DNA for the CDR3 is TGCGCCAGCAGCAAGAACAGGGGGCAGGGATTGGTTGAAGCTTTCTTT. Protein: CASSKNRGQGLVEAFF.

This clone was seen only once. The chain is built from TRBV11-2 and TRBJ1-6, with a weak D call TRBD1 (6 bases). Germline CDR1 SGHAT, CDR2 FQNNGV. The length of the CDR3 is 16 residues. V dropped 5 bases and J dropped 6 bases, with 17 bases sitting between them. The CDR3, as DNA: TGTGCCAGCAGCCGCCACGAGGGGACAACTAATTCACCCCTCCACTTT. Translating gives CASSRHEGTTNSPLHF. The complete variable domain, with remaining parts taken from reference TRBV11-2 and TRBJ1-6, reads EAGVAQSPRYKIIEKRQSVAFWCNPISGHATLYWYQQILGQGPKLLIQFQNNGVVDDSQLPKDRFSAERLKGVDSTLKIQPAKLEDSAVYLCASSRHEGTTNSPLHFGNGTRLTVT.

This clone was found a few times. This chain connects TRBV6-5 to TRBJ2-5; D possibly corresponds to TRBD1 (6 bases). The closer fit of TRBJ2-7 to the DNA end suggests the J call may be wrong. This CDR3 spans 15 amino acids. Per germline, CDR1 MNHEY and CDR2 SVGAGI. For the CDR3, the DNA is TGTGCCAGCAGTTTTGACCGGGACAATTATTACGAGCAGTACTTC. It is translated as CASSFDRDNYYEQYF.